This TCR beta chain was identified during a study of T cells in Graves' hyperthyroidism and ophthalmopathy. This clonotype has a count of ten or more. Its antigen is undetermined. CDR3 length equals 15 residues. The germline V and J ends were trimmed by 3 bases and 4 bases, with 16 bases remaining between them. Germline CDR1 is SQVTM and CDR2 is ANQGSEA. Regions amplified from RNA transcripts were the TCR beta CDR3 regions. A set of HTBI primers served as the primers for a first-round RT-PCR of the TCR CDR3. TCRdb re-derived calls from the multiplex PCR reads in MiXCR, one entry per CDR3 protein. The sample includes about 590,000 distinct CDR3 sequences, 15% to 19% of them seen just once. Whole-study findings and limits: Ophthalmopathy was predicted by the model a median of 6.5 months ahead of onset.

The genes are TRBV29-1 and TRBJ2-4; a possible D gene is TRBD2 (6 bases). The receptor was isolated from a woman aged 25 to 45 with Graves' hyperthyroidism. The sequencing sample was made of blood. The CDR3 nucleotides read TGCAGCGTTGAGGATCTAGCGATACCTAAAAACATTCAGTACTTC. Translation: CSVEDLAIPKNIQYF.